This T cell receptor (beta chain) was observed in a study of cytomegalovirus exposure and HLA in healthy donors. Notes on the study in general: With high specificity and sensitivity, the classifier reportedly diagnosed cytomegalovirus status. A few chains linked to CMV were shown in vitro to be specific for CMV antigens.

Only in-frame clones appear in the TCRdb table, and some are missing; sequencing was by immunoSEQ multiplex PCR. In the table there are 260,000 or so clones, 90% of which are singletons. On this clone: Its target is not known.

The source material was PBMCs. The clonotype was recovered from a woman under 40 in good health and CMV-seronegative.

The CDR3 nucleotides read TGTGCCAGCAGCTTACCCGATAACAATGAGCAGTTCTTC. Translating it yields CASSLPDNNEQFF. The chain is built from TRBV7-9 and TRBJ2-1; D gene unclear. The CDR3 is made up of 13 amino acids. The germline CDR1 and CDR2 sequences are SEHNR and FQNEAQ (reference sequence). Trimming left V 2 bases short and J 5 bases short, with 7 bases between.